This T cell receptor (beta chain) was observed in a study of blood T cell repertoires in COVID-19. Profiling relied on immunoSEQ multiplex PCR, and the TCRdb table lists in-frame clones only, not all of them. The sample shows 31,000 or so clones, 85% of them seen only once. This CDR3 has 15 amino acids. Trimming took 6 bases from V and 0 from J, leaving 12 bases between them. Germline loops: CDR1 MNHEY, CDR2 SMNVEV (reference sequence). The rearrangement joins TRBV27 to TRBJ1-3; possibly TRBD1 for D (5 bases). The sequenced material came from peripheral blood. This receptor was taken from a human donor in a cohort sampled during active COVID-19. The CDR3 DNA reads as TGTGCCAGCAGGGGGGGGACGGACTCTGGAAACACCATATATTTT. It encodes CASRGGTDSGNTIYF.